This record concerns one T cell receptor beta chain sequence. This sample was included in a study of CD8 T cells in Susac syndrome. Germline-derived CDR1 and CDR2 are MNHEY and SVGAGI. The CDR3 has 13 amino acids. Trimming took off 2 bases at V and 11 bases at J, with 14 bases between the two ends. RNA in amounts of 0.5 to 1 ug was reverse transcribed with random hexamers. TCRdb re-analysed the immunoSEQ multiplex PCR reads in MiXCR, keeping a single row per CDR3 protein. The data show 200,000 to 250,000 distinct CDR3 sequences, with about 95% seen just once and 0.075% to 0.095% held by the top ten. This TCR was sampled from a human donor with multiple sclerosis. Sequencing was carried out using CD4+ T cells from PBMCs. The J gene is TRBJ2-3, the V gene TRBV6-5; D call uncertain. CDR3 residues: CASSYRYEVLQYF. DNA for the CDR3: TGTGCCAGCAGTTACAGATATGAAGTGCTGCAGTATTTT.